Described below is a single T cell receptor beta chain sequence and its context. Its antigen is not known. Using immunoSEQ multiplex PCR, the repertoire was profiled, and TCRdb retains in-frame clones only, with some absent. The sample lists some 140,000 clones, roughly 90% occurring once. The data stem from a study of T cell responses to AZD1222 COVID-19 vaccine. Turning to the study itself: Researchers grouped second doses given at about 4 or about 12 weeks into one pool. General study results and limits: Among vaccine-associated CD4 TCRs, coverage spanned spike, with dominance at 160-218 and 743-854. Only a handful of AZD1222 recipients were seropositive at baseline. Most donors were white British, females outnumbered males, and clonal diversity was possibly underestimated.

The source is an adult in good health. Source: peripheral blood, taken on day 0 of AZD1222 vaccination.

In DNA form, the CDR3 reads TGTGCCAGCAGCGTAACCTCAGGGGCAACTAATGAAAAACTGTTTTTT. The encoded protein is CASSVTSGATNEKLFF. The chain carries TRBV9 and TRBJ1-4; a possible D gene is TRBD1 (6 bases). CDR3 size: 16 residues. The ends were cut back, 1 base at V and 0 bases at J, with 10 bases in the middle. Germline V gene sequence: CDR1 SGDLS, CDR2 YYNGEE.